What follows are 17 T cell receptor beta chains derived from one specimen sequenced in a study of cytomegalovirus exposure and HLA in healthy donors. Repertoires were generated with immunoSEQ multiplex PCR, while TCRdb's copy carries only in-frame clones and drops some. The profile shows 150,000 to 250,000 clones, roughly 82% of them singletons. Sequencing input: PBMCs. The receptors originated from a woman between 25 and 40 years old in good health and CMV-seropositive.

V and J are TRBV6-5 and TRBJ2-7, with 8 nucleotides matching TRBD1. The V segment lost 6 bases and the J segment 3 bases; nucleotides outside the gene matches: 7. From germline, CDR1 is MNHEY and CDR2 SVGAGI. The length of the CDR3 is 14 residues. CDR3 sequence: CASRRTGLLYEQYF. Here the CDR3 DNA reads TGTGCCAGCAGGAGGACAGGGCTTCTCTACGAGCAGTACTTC.

The rearrangement joins TRBV28 to TRBJ2-1; TRBD2 matches at 11 bases. Germline CDR1 MDHEN, CDR2 SYDVKM. The CDR3 runs to 13 residues. V lost 7 bases and J lost 6; bases outside the gene matches: 2. The CDR3 DNA sequence: TGTGCCAGCATAGGGACTAGCGGCAATGAGCAGTTCTTC. Its translation: CASIGTSGNEQFF.

CDR3 residues: CATSGDRGREKLFF. DNA of the CDR3: TGTGCCACCAGCGGGGACAGGGGCCGCGAAAAACTGTTTTTT. V is TRBV15 and J is TRBJ1-4; 10 nucleotides agree with TRBD1. Germline V gene lookup returns CDR1 LNHNV and CDR2 YYDKDF (reference sequence). The CDR3 runs to 14 residues. The J segment lost 8 bases and the V segment lost 5 bases, leaving 5 bases of the junction unmatched.

The gene calls are TRBV29-1 and TRBJ2-3, with D possibly matching TRBD2 (5 bases). Trimming removed 7 bases from V and 3 bases from J, with 17 bases in between. The CDR3 loop spans 14 amino acids. CDR1 and CDR2 (germline): SQVTM, ANQGSEA. In DNA, the CDR3 is TGCAGCGGCGCTTTGTCGAGGGTAACAGATACGCAGTATTTT. Amino acids: CSGALSRVTDTQYF.

The chain combines TRBV11-2 with TRBJ2-5; no definite D call. CDR1 SGHAT and CDR2 FQNNGV come from the germline V gene. CDR3 length: 13 amino acids. The V gene lost 3 bases and the J gene lost 5 bases, with 10 bases spanning the gap. CDR3 loop: CASSFTLVETQYF. CDR3 sequence (DNA): TGTGCCAGCAGCTTTACTCTTGTGGAGACCCAGTACTTC.

The chain joins TRBV7-6 to TRBJ2-1; D might be TRBD2 (5 bases). This CDR3 has 16 amino acids. The V gene's germline CDR1 is SGHVS and CDR2 FNYEAQ. Between the trimmed V and J ends, which lost 0 bases and 0 bases, there was a span of 9 bases. The CDR3 spells CASSLAGSYSYNEQFF. The CDR3 DNA sequence: TGTGCCAGCAGCTTAGCGGGGAGCTACTCCTACAATGAGCAGTTCTTC.

This rearrangement joins TRBV25-1 to TRBJ1-2; 7 nucleotides line up with TRBD1. Germline CDR1 reads MGHDK; CDR2 reads SYGVNS. The V segment lost 4 bases and the J segment 5 bases; nucleotides outside the gene matches: 10. This CDR3 is 15 amino acids long. Written as DNA, the CDR3 is TGTGCCAGCAGTGCAGCCGGGACAGATGTTTATGGCTACACCTTC. Protein product: CASSAAGTDVYGYTF.

The chain uses TRBV7-2 and TRBJ1-5; 7 nucleotides agree with TRBD1. The CDR3 has 15 amino acids. Germline V gives CDR1 SGHTA, CDR2 FQGNSA. V was pared by 6 bases and J by 1 base, with 6 bases of the junction left unmatched. The CDR3 loop is CASSKEGASNQPQHF. As DNA, the CDR3 is TGTGCCAGCAGTAAAGAGGGGGCAAGCAATCAGCCCCAGCATTTT. Together with reference TRBV7-2 and TRBJ1-5, the CDR3 gives the full variable domain: GAGVSQSPSNKVTEKGKDVELRCDPISGHTALYWYRQSLGQGLEFLIYFQGNSAPDKSGLPSDRFSAERTGGSVSTLTIQRTQQEDSAVYLCASSKEGASNQPQHFGDGTRLSIL.

This chain uses TRBV7-3 with TRBJ1-1, with D uncertain. The CDR3 contains 13 residues. V was shortened by 5 bases and J by 0 bases, with 7 bases between the two germline ends. Germline V gene data show CDR1 as SGHTA and CDR2 as FQGTGA. The CDR3 nucleotides read TGTGCCAGCAGCATGACTGTGAACACTGAAGCTTTCTTT. Translation: CASSMTVNTEAFF.

The chain employs TRBV7-9 and TRBJ1-2, with unresolved D. Germline V lookup: CDR1 SEHNR, CDR2 FQNEAQ (reference sequence). The CDR3 runs to 12 residues. V gave up 3 bases and J gave up 13 bases, with 15 bases separating them. The chain's CDR3 is CASSLEQSFSTF. CDR3 coding DNA: TGTGCCAGCAGCTTGGAACAGTCTTTTAGCACCTTC.

The genes are TRBV2 and TRBJ2-2, with D maybe TRBD1 (6 bases). Per germline, CDR1 SNHLY and CDR2 FYNNEI. V was pared by 6 bases and J by 1 base, with 9 bases between. The CDR3 has 14 amino acids. The CDR3 DNA reads as TGTGCCAGCAGATGGACAGAGAACACCGGGGAGCTGTTTTTT. It translates to CASRWTENTGELFF.

V is TRBV2 and J is TRBJ2-5; TRBD2 matches 8 bases. CDR1 and CDR2 from the germline V gene are SNHLY and FYNNEI. Losses at the gene ends were 2 bases for V and 3 bases for J; bases not matched to a gene: 5. This CDR3 is built from 15 residues. The CDR3 loop reads CASSEWGLDKETQYF. CDR3 coding DNA: TGTGCCAGCAGTGAATGGGGACTAGATAAAGAGACCCAGTACTTC.

This sequence joins TRBV28 and TRBJ2-1; 13 bases agree with TRBD2. V was pared by 10 bases and J by 9 bases, with 9 bases of the junction left unmatched. This CDR3 region has 14 residues. Per the germline V gene, CDR1 is MDHEN and CDR2 is SYDVKM. The CDR3 bases are TGTGCCATGGGGACTAGCGGGAAATTGGGTGAGCAGTTCTTC. This translates into CAMGTSGKLGEQFF.

This chain joins TRBV25-1 and TRBJ2-1, with a weak D call TRBD2 (6 bases). V was cut by 8 bases and J by 6 bases, with 11 bases left in between. Germline V gives CDR1 MGHDK, CDR2 SYGVNS. The CDR3 is 12 amino acids. The CDR3 reads CASRGGSNEQFF. The CDR3 DNA reads as TGTGCCAGCCGTGGAGGGAGCAATGAGCAGTTCTTC.

The chain has TRBV7-9 and TRBJ1-1; unclear D gene. Germline CDR1 and CDR2: SEHNR and FQNEAQ (reference sequence). The CDR3 length is 14 residues. V lost 4 bases and J lost 4, with 13 bases in between. The CDR3 DNA reads as TGTGCCAGCAGCTCGTTAGCAACGGGCACTGAAGCTTTCTTT. Amino acids: CASSSLATGTEAFF.

The CDR3 nucleotides are TGCGCCAGCAGCTTGGGACATCTGTACGAGCAGTACTTC. This sequence encodes CASSLGHLYEQYF. This chain links TRBV5-1 with TRBJ2-7; D gene unclear. Between the trimmed V and J ends, which lost 0 bases and 4 bases, there was a span of 8 bases. Germline CDR1 is SGHRS and CDR2 is YFSETQ. This CDR3 is built from 13 residues.

This clone was observed a handful of times. The chain recombines TRBV5-4 with TRBJ2-7; D gene ambiguous. The CDR3 is made up of 12 amino acids. Germline V gene lookup returns CDR1 SGHNT and CDR2 YYREEE (reference sequence). Between the trimmed V and J ends, which lost 3 bases and 5 bases, there was a span of 9 bases. The CDR3 DNA sequence: TGTGCCAGCAGCTCCCTTGAGCACGAGCAGTACTTC. Protein: CASSSLEHEQYF.